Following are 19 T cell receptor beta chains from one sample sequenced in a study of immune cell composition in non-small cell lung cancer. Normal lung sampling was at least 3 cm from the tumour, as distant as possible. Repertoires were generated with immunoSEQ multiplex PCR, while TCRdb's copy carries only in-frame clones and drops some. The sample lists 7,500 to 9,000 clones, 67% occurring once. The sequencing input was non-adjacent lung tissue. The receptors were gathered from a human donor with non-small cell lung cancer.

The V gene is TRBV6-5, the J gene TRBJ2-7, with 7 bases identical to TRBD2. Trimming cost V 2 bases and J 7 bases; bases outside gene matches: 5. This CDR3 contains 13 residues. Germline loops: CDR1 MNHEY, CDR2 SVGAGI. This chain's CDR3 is CASSYGDGGEQYF. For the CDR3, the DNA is TGTGCCAGCAGTTACGGGGACGGGGGGGAGCAGTACTTC.

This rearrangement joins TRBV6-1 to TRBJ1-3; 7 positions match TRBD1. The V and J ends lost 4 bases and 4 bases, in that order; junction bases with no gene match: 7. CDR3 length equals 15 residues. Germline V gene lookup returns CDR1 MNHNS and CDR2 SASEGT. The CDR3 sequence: CASSANRGPGNTIYF. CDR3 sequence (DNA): TGTGCCAGCAGTGCCAACAGGGGACCGGGAAACACCATATATTTT.

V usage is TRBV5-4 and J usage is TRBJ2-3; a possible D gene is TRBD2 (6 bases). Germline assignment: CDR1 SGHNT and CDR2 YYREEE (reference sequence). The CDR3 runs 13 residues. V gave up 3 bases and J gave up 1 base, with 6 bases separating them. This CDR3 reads CASSWGGTDTQYF. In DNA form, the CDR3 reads TGTGCCAGCAGCTGGGGGGGCACAGATACGCAGTATTTT. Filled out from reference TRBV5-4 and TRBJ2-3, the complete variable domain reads ETGVTQSPTHLIKTRGQQVTLRCSSQSGHNTVSWYQQALGQGPQFIFQYYREEENGRGNFPPRFSGLQFPNYSSELNVNALELDDSALYLCASSWGGTDTQYFGPGTRLTVL.

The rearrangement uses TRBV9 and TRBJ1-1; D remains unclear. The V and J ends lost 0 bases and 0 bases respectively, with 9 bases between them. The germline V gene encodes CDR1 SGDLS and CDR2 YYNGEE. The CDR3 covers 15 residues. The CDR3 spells CASSVEEGLNTEAFF. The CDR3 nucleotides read TGTGCCAGCAGCGTAGAGGAGGGTTTGAACACTGAAGCTTTCTTT.

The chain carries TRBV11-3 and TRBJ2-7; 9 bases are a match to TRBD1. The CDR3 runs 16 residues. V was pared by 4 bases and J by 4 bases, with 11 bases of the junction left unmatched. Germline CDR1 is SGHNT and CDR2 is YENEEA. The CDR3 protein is CASSSPGQGSLYEQYF. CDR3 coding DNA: TGTGCCAGCAGCTCACCGGGACAGGGATCTCTTTACGAGCAGTACTTC.

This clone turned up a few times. CDR3 nucleotide sequence: TGCGCCAGCAGTGACAACGAGCAGTACTTC. Its translation: CASSDNEQYF. V gene TRBV10-2 combines with J gene TRBJ2-7; D remains ambiguous. The CDR3 runs to 10 residues. Germline CDR1 is WSHSY and CDR2 is SAAADI. The V gene lost 3 bases and the J gene lost 5 bases, with 2 bases spanning the gap.

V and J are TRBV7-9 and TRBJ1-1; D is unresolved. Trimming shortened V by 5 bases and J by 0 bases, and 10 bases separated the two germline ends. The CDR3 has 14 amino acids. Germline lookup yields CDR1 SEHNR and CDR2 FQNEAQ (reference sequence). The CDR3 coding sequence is TGTGCCAGCAGCCCCCCAGGCTTGAACACTGAAGCTTTCTTT. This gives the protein CASSPPGLNTEAFF.

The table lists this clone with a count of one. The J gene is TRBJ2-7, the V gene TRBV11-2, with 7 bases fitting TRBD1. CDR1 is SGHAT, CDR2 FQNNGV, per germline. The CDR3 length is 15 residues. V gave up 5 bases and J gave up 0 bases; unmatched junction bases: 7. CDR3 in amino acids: CASSRGQDLSYEQYF. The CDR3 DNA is TGTGCCAGCAGCCGTGGACAGGATCTCTCCTACGAGCAGTACTTC.

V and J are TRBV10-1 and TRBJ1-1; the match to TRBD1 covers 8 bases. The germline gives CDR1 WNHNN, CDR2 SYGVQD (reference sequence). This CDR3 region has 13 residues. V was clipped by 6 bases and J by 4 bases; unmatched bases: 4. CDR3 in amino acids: CASRTGTGTEAFF. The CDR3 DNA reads TGCGCCAGCAGGACAGGGACAGGCACTGAAGCTTTCTTT.

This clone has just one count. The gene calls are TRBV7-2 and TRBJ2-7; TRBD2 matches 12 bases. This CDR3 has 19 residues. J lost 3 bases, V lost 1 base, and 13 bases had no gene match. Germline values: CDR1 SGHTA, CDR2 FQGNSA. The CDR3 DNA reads TGTGCCAGCAGCTTAGGCACTCCCGGGACTAGCGGGCGGTTCTACGAGCAGTACTTC. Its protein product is CASSLGTPGTSGRFYEQYF.

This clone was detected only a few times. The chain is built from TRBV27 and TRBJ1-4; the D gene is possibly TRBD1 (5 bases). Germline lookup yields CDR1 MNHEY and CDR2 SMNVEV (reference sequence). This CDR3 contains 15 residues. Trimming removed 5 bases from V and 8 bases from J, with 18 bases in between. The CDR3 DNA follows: TGTGCCAGCAGTGCGGGACGGGGGTGGGAGGAAAAACTGTTTTTT. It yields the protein CASSAGRGWEEKLFF. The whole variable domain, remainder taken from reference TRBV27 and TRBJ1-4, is EAQVTQNPRYLITVTGKKLTVTCSQNMNHEYMSWYRQDPGLGLRQIYYSMNVEVTDKGDVPEGYKVSRKEKRNFPLILESPSPNQTSLYFCASSAGRGWEEKLFFGSGTQLSVL.

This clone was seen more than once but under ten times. DNA of the CDR3: TGTGCCAGCAGTTTAGACTGGGGGGGCGGCAATGAGCAGTTCTTC. Its translation: CASSLDWGGGNEQFF. V gene TRBV27 combines with J gene TRBJ2-1; weak D call: TRBD2 (7 bases). In germline, CDR1 is MNHEY, CDR2 SMNVEV (reference sequence). V was trimmed by 2 bases and J by 6 bases, leaving 14 bases between them. The CDR3 sequence is 15 residues long.

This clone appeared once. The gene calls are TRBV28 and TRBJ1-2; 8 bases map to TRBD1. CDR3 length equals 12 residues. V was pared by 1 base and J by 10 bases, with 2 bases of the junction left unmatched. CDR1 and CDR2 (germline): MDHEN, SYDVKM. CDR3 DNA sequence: TGTGCCAGCAGTTTATCGGACAGGGACTACACCTTC. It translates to CASSLSDRDYTF.

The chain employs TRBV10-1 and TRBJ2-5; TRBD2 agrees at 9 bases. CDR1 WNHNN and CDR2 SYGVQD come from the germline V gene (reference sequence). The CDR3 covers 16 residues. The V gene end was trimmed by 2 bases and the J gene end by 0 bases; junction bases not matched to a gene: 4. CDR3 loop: CASSEALAGNQETQYF. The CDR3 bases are TGCGCCAGCAGTGAGGCGCTAGCGGGGAACCAAGAGACCCAGTACTTC.

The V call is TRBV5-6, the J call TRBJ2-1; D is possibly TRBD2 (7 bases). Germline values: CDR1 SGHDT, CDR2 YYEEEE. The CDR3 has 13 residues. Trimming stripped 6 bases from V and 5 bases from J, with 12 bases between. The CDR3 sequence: CASTGGPNNEQFF. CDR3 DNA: TGTGCCAGCACCGGGGGGCCTAACAATGAGCAGTTCTTC.

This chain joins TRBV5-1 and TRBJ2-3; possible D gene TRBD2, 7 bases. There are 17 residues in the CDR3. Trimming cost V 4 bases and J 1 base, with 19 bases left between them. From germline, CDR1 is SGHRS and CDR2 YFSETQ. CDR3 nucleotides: TGCGCCAGCAGCCCCCGGAAACAGGGAGGGGGCACAGATACGCAGTATTTT. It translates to CASSPRKQGGGTDTQYF.

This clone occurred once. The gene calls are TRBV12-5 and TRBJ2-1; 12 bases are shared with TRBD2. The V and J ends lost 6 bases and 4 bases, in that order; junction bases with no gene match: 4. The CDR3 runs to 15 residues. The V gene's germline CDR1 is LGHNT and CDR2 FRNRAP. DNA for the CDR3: TGTGCTAGTGGCCGCGGACTAGCGGGGTACAATGAGCAGTTCTTC. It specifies CASGRGLAGYNEQFF. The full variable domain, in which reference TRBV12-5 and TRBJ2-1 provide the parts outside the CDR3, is DARVTQTPRHKVTEMGQEVTMRCQPILGHNTVFWYRQTMMQGLELLAYFRNRAPLDDSGMPKDRFSAEMPDATLATLKIQPSEPRDSAVYFCASGRGLAGYNEQFFGPGTRLTVL.

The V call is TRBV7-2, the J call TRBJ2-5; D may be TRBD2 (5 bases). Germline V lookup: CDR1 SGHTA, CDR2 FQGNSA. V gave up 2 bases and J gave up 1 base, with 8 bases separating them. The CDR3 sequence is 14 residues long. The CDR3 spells CASSLMSGQETQYF. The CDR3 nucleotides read TGTGCCAGCAGCTTAATGAGCGGCCAAGAGACCCAGTACTTC.

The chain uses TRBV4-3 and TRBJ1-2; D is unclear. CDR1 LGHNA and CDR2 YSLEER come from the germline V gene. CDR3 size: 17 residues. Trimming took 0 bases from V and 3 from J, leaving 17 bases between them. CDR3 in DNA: TGCGCCAGCAGCCAAGAAGCTTCGAGAGGGATAGACTATGGCTACACCTTC. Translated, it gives CASSQEASRGIDYGYTF.